This entry lists 16 T cell receptor beta chains sequenced from one sample in a study of T cell responses to AZD1222 COVID-19 vaccine. Clones were read by immunoSEQ multiplex PCR, and TCRdb kept only the in-frame ones, dropping some. The sample shows some 58,000 clones, 75% to 90% of them seen only once. The input for sequencing was peripheral blood, taken on day 0 of AZD1222 vaccination. These receptors were obtained from an adult in good health.

This chain connects TRBV7-2 to TRBJ2-1; tentative D call: TRBD2 (6 bases). CDR3 length: 14 amino acids. The V and J ends lost 1 base and 7 bases respectively, with 11 bases between them. Germline V gene sequence: CDR1 SGHTA, CDR2 FQGNSA. The CDR3 nucleotides are TGTGCCAGCAGCTTAGTTTCCGGGGGAAATGAGCAGTTCTTC. This codes for CASSLVSGGNEQFF.

Comment on this clone: Within the sample, other DNA sequences also encode this same CDR3. The rearrangement uses TRBV6-5 and TRBJ1-1; no clear D. The germline V gene encodes CDR1 MNHEY and CDR2 SVGAGI. V was shortened by 0 bases and J by 5 bases, with 10 bases between the two germline ends. This CDR3 region has 14 residues. CDR3 residues: CASSYSRGGTEAFF. The CDR3 nucleotides are TGTGCCAGCAGTTACTCTCGGGGAGGGACTGAAGCTTTCTTT.

The gene calls are TRBV11-2 and TRBJ1-3; D is unresolved. V was shortened by 1 base and J by 2 bases, with 6 bases between the two germline ends. Germline V CDR1 and CDR2: SGHAT, FQNNGV. The CDR3 extends over 14 amino acids. The CDR3 is CASSLAGTGNTIYF. CDR3 bases: TGTGCCAGCAGCTTAGCCGGGACTGGAAACACCATATATTTT.

This sequence joins TRBV7-9 and TRBJ1-4; 7 bases match TRBD1. Germline assignment: CDR1 SEHNR and CDR2 FQNEAQ (reference sequence). This CDR3 region has 15 residues. The trim removed 1 base at V and 4 bases at J, leaving 3 bases unmatched. CDR3 nucleotides: TGTGCCAGCAGCTTAGGAGGGGGCGGTAATGAAAAACTGTTTTTT. It yields the protein CASSLGGGGNEKLFF. The full variable domain, completed using reference TRBV7-9 and TRBJ1-4, is DTGVSQNPRHKITKRGQNVTFRCDPISEHNRLYWYRQTLGQGPEFLTYFQNEAQLEKSRLLSDRFSAERPKGSFSTLEIQRTEQGDSAMYLCASSLGGGGNEKLFFGSGTQLSVL.

This chain joins TRBV2 and TRBJ2-3; D uncertain. Germline-derived CDR1 and CDR2 are SNHLY and FYNNEI. The CDR3 has 16 amino acids. Trimming removed 4 bases from V and 0 bases from J, with 14 bases in between. The CDR3, as DNA: TGTGCCAGCAGTGCCAACCTAGGTGGGAGCACAGATACGCAGTATTTT. It encodes CASSANLGGSTDTQYF.

CDR3 sequence (DNA): TGTGCCACCCGAAGTACCGCAGGGGATATCAACACTGAAGCTTTCTTT. Encoded protein: CATRSTAGDINTEAFF. The chain couples TRBV19 to TRBJ1-1; the D gene is possibly TRBD1 (6 bases). The CDR3 totals 16 residues. Between the trimmed V and J ends, which lost 10 bases and 2 bases, there was a span of 23 bases. Per the germline V gene, CDR1 is LNHDA and CDR2 is SQIVND (reference sequence).

This chain links TRBV4-1 with TRBJ1-2; 7 nucleotides match TRBD1. Germline CDR1 and CDR2: MGHRA and YSYEKL. V lost 0 bases and J lost 8; bases outside the gene matches: 9. This CDR3 comprises 15 residues. In DNA form, the CDR3 reads TGCGCCAGCAGCCAAGAGAGGGGGCCTAGGGGCGGCTACACCTTC. This sequence encodes CASSQERGPRGGYTF.

The J gene is TRBJ1-4, the V gene TRBV19; D ambiguous. The V gene lost 4 bases and the J gene lost 4 bases, with 13 bases spanning the gap. This CDR3 has 15 amino acids. Germline CDR1 LNHDA, CDR2 SQIVND (reference sequence). CDR3 region: CASSNQDGVNEKLFF. In DNA, the CDR3 is TGTGCCAGTAGTAACCAGGACGGAGTTAATGAAAAACTGTTTTTT.

CDR3 sequence: CASSSTQGVTEAFF. The CDR3, as DNA: TGTGCCAGCAGCTCTACACAGGGGGTCACTGAAGCTTTCTTT. The chain employs TRBV7-2 and TRBJ1-1; 8 bases match TRBD1. J was trimmed by 4 bases and V by 4 bases; bases with no gene match: 5. The germline CDR1 and CDR2 sequences are SGHTA and FQGNSA. The CDR3 runs to 14 residues.

This clone appeared a few times. CDR3 sequence reads: CASSLMGYDTQYF. DNA for the CDR3: TGTGCCAGCAGCTTAATGGGGTACGATACGCAGTATTTT. V gene TRBV7-3 combines with J gene TRBJ2-3; D not certain. CDR1 and CDR2 from the germline V gene are SGHTA and FQGTGA. The ends were cut back, 1 base at V and 6 bases at J, with 8 bases in the middle. CDR3 length: 13 amino acids.

The rearrangement uses TRBV24-1 and TRBJ2-1; 8 bases are a match to TRBD1. CDR1 is KGHDR and CDR2 is SFDVKD in the germline V gene. CDR3 length: 13 amino acids. The junction had 6 bases not matched to a gene; V was cut back by 8 bases and J by 7 bases. The DNA of the CDR3 is TGTGCCACCAAGCAGGGGGCAGGTAATGAGCAGTTCTTC. Its protein product is CATKQGAGNEQFF.

This chain joins TRBV19 and TRBJ2-1, with 7 nucleotides matching TRBD2. The length of the CDR3 is 16 residues. The V and J ends lost 2 bases and 7 bases, in that order; junction bases with no gene match: 11. CDR1 and CDR2 (germline): LNHDA, SQIVND (reference sequence). The CDR3 spells CASSIFGLAVRNEQFF. The CDR3 DNA reads as TGTGCCAGTAGTATATTCGGGCTAGCGGTAAGGAATGAGCAGTTCTTC.

The V gene is TRBV2, the J gene TRBJ1-5; D unresolved. From germline, CDR1 is SNHLY and CDR2 FYNNEI. The V and J ends lost 4 bases and 2 bases respectively, with 3 bases between them. This CDR3 is 12 amino acids long. The CDR3 DNA is TGTGCCAGCAGTGTGGGCAATCAGCCCCAGCATTTT. Translating gives CASSVGNQPQHF.

CDR3 DNA sequence: TGCGCCAGCAGCTTTAATGGGCCCCAGAACACTGAAGCTTTCTTT. This sequence encodes CASSFNGPQNTEAFF. The gene calls are TRBV5-1 and TRBJ1-1; the D is unclear. This CDR3 spans 15 amino acids. Per germline, CDR1 SGHRS and CDR2 YFSETQ. The V gene lost 2 bases and the J gene lost 1 base, with 12 bases spanning the gap.

The chain couples TRBV5-1 to TRBJ2-1; 10 bases fit TRBD2. The CDR3 totals 15 residues. Trimming removed 0 bases from V and 8 bases from J; junction bases left unmatched: 5. Germline CDR1 is SGHRS and CDR2 is YFSETQ. The CDR3 DNA reads as TGCGCCAGCAGCTTGGCTAGCGGGAGTTCGCATGAGCAGTTCTTC. Translation: CASSLASGSSHEQFF.

The chain has TRBV21-1 and TRBJ1-1; TRBD1, as called in the table, went unchecked against the DNA. TRBV21-1 is reported as a pseudogene. CDR3 length: 12 amino acids. The CDR3 region is CASTRQPIDAFF. CDR3 bases: TGTGCCAGCACCAGACAACCAATTGATGCTTTCTTT.